Below, 14 T cell receptor beta chains from the same sample are listed, as sequenced in a study of T cell clonotyping in hematopoietic cell transplantation. Sequencing used immunoSEQ multiplex PCR; TCRdb keeps in-frame clones, though not all of them. Of tens of thousands of clones listed, 95% are singletons. Sequences were obtained from peripheral blood mononuclear cells. These receptors came from a man under 40 in good health. Some clones in this sample may be carry-over from other donors' samples.

The J gene is TRBJ1-2, the V gene TRBV6-5; D possibly corresponds to TRBD1 (5 bases). The CDR3 loop spans 15 amino acids. V was trimmed by 7 bases and J by 4 bases, leaving 19 bases between them. Germline V lookup: CDR1 MNHEY, CDR2 SVGAGI. CDR3 sequence (DNA): TGTGCCAGCAAAAGGGAGGGACTCCCGATCTATGGCTACACCTTC. Translating it yields CASKREGLPIYGYTF.

The rearrangement joins TRBV5-6 to TRBJ2-7; D is undetermined. V was pared by 3 bases and J by 3 bases, with 10 bases between. The CDR3 spans 13 residues. Per germline, CDR1 SGHDT and CDR2 YYEEEE. The chain's CDR3 is CASSSRAYYEQYF. The CDR3 DNA sequence: TGTGCCAGCAGCTCAAGGGCGTACTACGAGCAGTACTTC. The full variable domain, with the rest looked up from reference TRBV5-6 and TRBJ2-7, is DAGVTQSPTHLIKTRGQQVTLRCSPKSGHDTVSWYQQALGQGPQFIFQYYEEEERQRGNFPDRFSGHQFPNYSSELNVNALLLGDSALYLCASSSRAYYEQYFGPGTRLTVT.

The chain recombines TRBV19 with TRBJ2-4; TRBD1 agrees at 7 bases. Per the germline V gene, CDR1 is LNHDA and CDR2 is SQIVND (reference sequence). The CDR3 totals 12 residues. V shed 9 bases, J shed 4 bases, and the junction held 3 bases outside the gene matches. CDR3 in amino acids: CASTGVKNIQYF. CDR3 in DNA: TGTGCCAGCACAGGGGTTAAAAACATTCAGTACTTC.

The chain has TRBV30 and TRBJ1-3; D not certain. V was shortened by 0 bases and J by 3 bases, with 9 bases between the two germline ends. Germline V gene sequence: CDR1 GTSNPN, CDR2 SVGIG (reference sequence). This CDR3 has 14 amino acids. CDR3 region: CAWSVPAGGNTIYF. The CDR3 DNA follows: TGTGCCTGGAGTGTACCGGCAGGTGGAAACACCATATATTTT. Full variable domain (remainder filled in from reference TRBV30 and TRBJ1-3): SQTIHQWPATLVQPVGSPLSLECTVEGTSNPNLYWYRQAAGRGLQLLFYSVGIGQISSEVPQNLSASRPQDRQFILSSKKLLLSDSGFYLCAWSVPAGGNTIYFGEGSWLTVV.

The rearrangement joins TRBV27 to TRBJ2-7; D remains unclear. The length of the CDR3 is 13 residues. V was clipped by 5 bases and J by 12 bases, with 20 bases between them. Germline lookup yields CDR1 MNHEY and CDR2 SMNVEV (reference sequence). CDR3 region: CASSGPSSRATYF. Written as DNA, the CDR3 is TGTGCCAGCAGTGGGCCCAGTTCCCGAGCAACGTACTTC.

V is TRBV30 and J is TRBJ1-2; D is unclear. Germline CDR1 and CDR2: GTSNPN and SVGIG (reference sequence). V lost 0 bases, J lost 0 bases, and 11 bases lay in between. The CDR3 extends over 15 amino acids. CDR3 DNA: TGTGCCTGGAGTGTATGGGGAGTATCTAACTATGGCTACACCTTC. It yields the protein CAWSVWGVSNYGYTF.

The gene calls are TRBV27 and TRBJ2-2; a possible D gene is TRBD1 (5 bases). The germline CDR1 and CDR2 sequences are MNHEY and SMNVEV (reference sequence). Trimming took off 0 bases at V and 6 bases at J, with 8 bases between the two ends. CDR3 length: 14 amino acids. The CDR3 nucleotides are TGTGCCAGCAGTTTATCGACAGCACCCGGGGAGCTGTTTTTT. This gives the protein CASSLSTAPGELFF.

This rearrangement joins TRBV9 to TRBJ1-3; D ambiguous. The CDR3 contains 14 residues. CDR1 is SGDLS, CDR2 YYNGEE, per germline. Trimming stripped 5 bases from V and 3 bases from J, with 12 bases between. CDR3 sequence: CASRDGRGGNTIYF. DNA for the CDR3: TGTGCCAGCAGAGACGGAAGAGGTGGAAACACCATATATTTT.

The rearrangement joins TRBV7-9 to TRBJ2-7, with a possible D match to TRBD2 (5 bases). V shed 4 bases and J shed 9 bases, with 13 bases lying between them. From germline, CDR1 is SEHNR and CDR2 FQNEAQ (reference sequence). The CDR3 length is 12 residues. The CDR3 nucleotides read TGTGCCAGCAGCTCCCTCGGGGAACTGCAGTACTTC. Translated, it gives CASSSLGELQYF.

This chain uses TRBV2 with TRBJ1-5, with a tentative D call TRBD1 (6 bases). Germline V gives CDR1 SNHLY, CDR2 FYNNEI. The V end was cut by 6 bases, the J end by 7 bases, with 13 bases between. This CDR3 is 13 amino acids long. The CDR3 here is CASSTGIDQPQHF. CDR3 nucleotide sequence: TGTGCCAGCAGCACAGGGATAGACCAGCCCCAGCATTTT.

The chain couples TRBV7-7 to TRBJ2-2; D not resolved. Germline V CDR1 and CDR2: SSHAT, FNYEAQ (reference sequence). The CDR3 is 13 amino acids. Deletions cut 5 bases from V and 4 bases from J, with 8 bases between. The CDR3, as DNA: TGTGCCAGCAGCCCCAGCACCACCGGGGAGCTGTTTTTT. This encodes CASSPSTTGELFF.

The V gene is TRBV2, the J gene TRBJ1-3; D perhaps matches TRBD1 (6 bases). Trimming cost V 5 bases and J 2 bases, with 10 bases left between them. This CDR3 region has 14 residues. Germline CDR1 reads SNHLY; CDR2 reads FYNNEI. The CDR3 bases are TGTGCCAGCAGTCGGACAGATCCTGGAAACACCATATATTTT. It encodes CASSRTDPGNTIYF.

The rearrangement joins TRBV25-1 to TRBJ2-7, with TRBD1 identical over 7 bases. The CDR3 has 13 amino acids. With V trimmed by 9 bases and J by 0 bases, 5 bases remained unmatched. The germline CDR1 and CDR2 sequences are MGHDK and SYGVNS. In DNA, the CDR3 is TGTGCCAGTCAGACAGGGAACTCCTACGAGCAGTACTTC. This gives the protein CASQTGNSYEQYF.

The V call is TRBV10-3, the J call TRBJ2-2; D may be TRBD2 (6 bases). Trimming shortened V by 5 bases and J by 0 bases, and 13 bases separated the two germline ends. Per the germline V gene, CDR1 is ENHRY and CDR2 is SYGVKD. The CDR3 is 16 amino acids. The CDR3 sequence is CAISTGTSANTGELFF. The DNA of the CDR3 is TGTGCCATCAGTACCGGGACTTCCGCGAACACCGGGGAGCTGTTTTTT.